A selection of T cell receptor beta chains follows, all from one sample in a study of Graves' ophthalmopathy and Graves' hyperthyroidism. TCRdb reanalysed the multiplex PCR reads using MiXCR and keeps one entry per CDR3 protein. In the table there are about 400,000 distinct CDR3 sequences, roughly 18% of which are singletons. Sequenced: peripheral blood. The receptors here all came from a woman under 30 with Graves' ophthalmopathy. Both conserved end residues are trimmed from each CDR3.

v_gene	j_gene	CDR3aa
TRBV6-5	TRBJ2-2	ASSYGGSGELF
TRBV24-1	TRBJ2-5	ATSDLSEETQY
TRBV28	TRBJ1-1	ASSNATGSNTEAF
TRBV14	TRBJ1-5	ARRNDRTSYSNQPQH
TRBV5-1	TRBJ2-5	ASSLVGLAGMTQETQY
TRBV18	TRBJ2-7	ASSPGKGSEQY
TRBV12-3/TRBV12-4	TRBJ1-1	ASSFRAWNTEAF
TRBV5-4	TRBJ2-2	ASSLARDSPAGELF
TRBV6-1	TRBJ2-5	ASSEGRWETQY
TRBV7-2	TRBJ2-5	ASSLRTGGKETQY
TRBV27	TRBJ1-5	ASSLVQGNQPQH
TRBV7-8	TRBJ1-6	ASSAVGLRRNSPLH
TRBV11-3	TRBJ1-1	ASSRYFDDEAF
TRBV6-5	TRBJ1-2	ASSSQGIGGYT
TRBV30	TRBJ1-3	AWSMTGGDTIY
TRBV5-5	TRBJ2-5	ASSTSLARQETQY
TRBV30	TRBJ1-6	AWTLGGTPLH
TRBV6-2/TRBV6-3	TRBJ2-4	ASKRTGEAIQY
TRBV27	TRBJ2-5	ASERPAGLSETQY
TRBV11-1	TRBJ1-1	ASSSTGANTEAF
TRBV4-3	TRBJ2-7	ASSLGSRDRVYEQY
TRBV5-1	TRBJ2-7	ASSLVAGHSYEQY
TRBV6-5	TRBJ2-2	ASISSLRNTGELF